This TCR beta chain was observed in a study of blood T cell repertoires in COVID-19. Measured with immunoSEQ multiplex PCR; TCRdb has only the in-frame clones, and not every one. Of 100,000 or so clones in the sample, approximately 92% are singletons; the top ten hold 1.5% to 2.5%. The CDR3 length is 15 residues. Germline V CDR1 and CDR2: MNHEY, SVGAGI. Trimming removed 3 bases from V and 2 bases from J, with 13 bases in between. The TCR sequence derives from a woman between 50 and 59 years old with COVID-19, enrolled during active disease. V and J are TRBV6-5 and TRBJ1-1, with D maybe TRBD1 (5 bases). Sequencing was done on a sample of peripheral blood. The CDR3 DNA reads TGTGCCAGCAGTTATGGACGACAGCGAAACACTGAAGCTTTCTTT. Translation: CASSYGRQRNTEAFF.